Below are 25 T cell receptor beta chains sequenced from a single sample in a study of blood T cell repertoires in COVID-19 (dated by TCRdb to 2020 to 2021). The library was generated by the immunoSEQ multiplex PCR assay. The table was pulled from immuneACCESS by TCRdb, which kept in-frame rearrangements only. Such tables lose some clones; where checked, under half of the loss comes from unresolved V genes, and the rest has no known cause. This sample lists roughly 150,000 clones; around 88% were detected once. The ten largest account for around 19% of the sample. Sequencing was performed on peripheral blood. Receptors originate from a woman in her seventies who had recovered from COVID-19.

The V call is TRBV30, the J call TRBJ2-7; 7 bases line up with TRBD2. V was pared by 8 bases and J by 2 bases, with 3 bases of the junction left unmatched. Germline V gene data show CDR1 as GTSNPN and CDR2 as SVGIG (reference sequence). CDR3 length: 11 amino acids. CDR3 region: CAGRGAYEQYF. The CDR3, as DNA: TGTGCCGGACGGGGGGCCTACGAGCAGTACTTC.

The chain carries TRBV9 and TRBJ1-4; perhaps TRBD1 as D (5 bases). Looked up from germline, CDR1 is SGDLS and CDR2 is YYNGEE. This CDR3 region has 15 residues. V lost 0 bases to trimming and J lost 8 bases, with 14 bases between them. The CDR3 region has the DNA TGTGCCAGCAGCGTAGGGAACCAGGGAGGGGAAAAACTGTTTTTT. It is translated as CASSVGNQGGEKLFF.

The V gene is TRBV20-1, the J gene TRBJ2-3, with D perhaps TRBD1 (6 bases). The CDR3 is 12 amino acids. Germline loops: CDR1 DFQATT, CDR2 SNEGSKA (reference sequence). V was cut by 3 bases and J by 5 bases, with 9 bases left in between. CDR3 in amino acids: CSASRGKDTQYF. The CDR3 region has the DNA TGCAGTGCTAGTAGGGGGAAAGATACGCAGTATTTT.

The chain recombines TRBV6-5 with TRBJ2-5; a possible D gene is TRBD1 (6 bases). The V gene lost 0 bases and the J gene lost 5 bases, with 10 bases spanning the gap. The germline V gene has CDR1 MNHEY and CDR2 SVGAGI. The CDR3 is 14 residues long. CDR3: CASSYSRGGETQYF. The CDR3 DNA reads as TGTGCCAGCAGTTACTCCAGGGGCGGGGAGACCCAGTACTTC.

V usage is TRBV7-3 and J usage is TRBJ1-2; no firm D call. The V gene lost 5 bases and the J gene lost 8 bases, with 15 bases spanning the gap. Germline V gene data show CDR1 as SGHTA and CDR2 as FQGTGA. This CDR3 has 13 residues. CDR3 sequence (DNA): TGTGCCAGCAGCACCGGACCCGGAGGGGGCTACACCTTC. Translating it yields CASSTGPGGGYTF.

The chain combines TRBV5-6 with TRBJ2-3, with 12 positions matching TRBD2. The CDR3 is 15 amino acids. Germline V CDR1 and CDR2: SGHDT, YYEEEE. Germline trimming cut 7 bases from V and 6 bases from J; bases unmatched to any gene: 9. CDR3 protein: CASAYLAGGRDTQYF. The CDR3 nucleotides read TGTGCCAGCGCCTACCTAGCGGGGGGGCGCGATACGCAGTATTTT. Drawing the rest from reference TRBV5-6 and TRBJ2-3, the complete variable domain is DAGVTQSPTHLIKTRGQQVTLRCSPKSGHDTVSWYQQALGQGPQFIFQYYEEEERQRGNFPDRFSGHQFPNYSSELNVNALLLGDSALYLCASAYLAGGRDTQYFGPGTRLTVL.

V and J are TRBV5-6 and TRBJ2-1; 8 bases are a match to TRBD1. The CDR3 is made up of 15 amino acids. With V trimmed by 3 bases and J by 8 bases, 10 bases remained unmatched. The germline gives CDR1 SGHDT, CDR2 YYEEEE. As DNA, the CDR3 is TGTGCCAGCAGCTGGGGGACAGGCCGCGGGGATGAGCAGTTCTTC. This codes for CASSWGTGRGDEQFF.

The chain carries TRBV3-1 (or the pseudogene TRBV3-2) and TRBJ1-2; 8 nucleotides agree with TRBD1. The CDR3 loop spans 16 amino acids. The germline V gene encodes CDR1 LGHDT and CDR2 YNNKEL (reference sequence). Unmatched junction bases numbered 14, after V lost 7 bases and J lost 4 bases. CDR3 nucleotide sequence: TGTGCCAGCACCCTATCATATGACAGGGGAGGCTATGGCTACACCTTC. Its protein product is CASTLSYDRGGYGYTF.

The V call is TRBV6-2 or TRBV6-3, the J call TRBJ1-5; D is perhaps TRBD1 (6 bases). Germline loops: CDR1 MNHEY, CDR2 SVGEGT. Trimming pared 6 bases from V and 7 bases from J, leaving 19 bases between. The CDR3 is made up of 15 amino acids. CDR3 protein: CASSLPGGRGQPQHF. CDR3 DNA sequence: TGTGCCAGCAGCCTGCCGGGGGGGCGAGGACAGCCCCAGCATTTT.

CDR3 residues: CASSQRQGANGNTIYF. The CDR3 DNA sequence: TGTGCCAGCAGCCAGAGACAGGGGGCGAATGGAAACACCATATATTTT. The chain links TRBV21-1 to TRBJ1-3; no DNA check was done on the table's D call, TRBD1. TRBV21-1 is reported as a pseudogene. The CDR3 has 16 residues.

This clone was detected only once. J is TRBJ1-2 and V is TRBV12-3 or TRBV12-4; D is ambiguous. This CDR3 spans 13 amino acids. With 3 bases removed from V and 4 bases from J, the gap between germline ends came to 9 bases. The CDR3 coding sequence is TGTGCCAGCAGTTTGCGACGGAGCTATGGCTACACCTTC. Protein: CASSLRRSYGYTF.

This clone came up a few times. The CDR3 region is CASSLGVWAGASSYNEQFF. The CDR3 DNA follows: TGTGCCAGCAGCTTAGGTGTTTGGGCGGGGGCGAGCTCCTACAATGAGCAGTTCTTC. The chain carries TRBV7-2 and TRBJ2-1; D possibly corresponds to TRBD2 (7 bases). V was pared by 1 base and J by 0 bases, with 19 bases between. Germline V gene lookup returns CDR1 SGHTA and CDR2 FQGNSA. This CDR3 comprises 19 residues.

The chain employs TRBV10-1 and TRBJ2-1, with 9 positions matching TRBD2. Per germline, CDR1 WNHNN and CDR2 SYGVQD (reference sequence). The CDR3 extends over 16 amino acids. V trimming: 0 bases; J trimming: 6 bases; junction bases outside the gene matches: 6. CDR3 DNA sequence: TGCGCCAGCAGTGAGTCGGCGGGACTAGCCGTCAATGAGCAGTTCTTC. Translation: CASSESAGLAVNEQFF.

The chain has TRBV24-1 and TRBJ2-1; D is possibly TRBD1 (5 bases). There are 15 residues in the CDR3. The germline V and J ends were trimmed by 0 bases and 1 base, with 6 bases remaining between them. Germline assignment: CDR1 KGHDR and CDR2 SFDVKD. The CDR3 protein is CATSDLKGSYNEQFF. Here the CDR3 DNA reads TGTGCCACCAGTGATTTGAAGGGGTCCTACAATGAGCAGTTCTTC.

This clone was recorded a few times. Other DNA sequences in the same sample also yield this CDR3. The chain combines TRBV20-1 with TRBJ1-1; D gene unclear. The CDR3 covers 11 residues. V lost 6 bases, J lost 2 bases, and 7 bases lay in between. CDR1 is DFQATT and CDR2 is SNEGSKA in the germline V gene (reference sequence). The CDR3 spells CSAQKNTEAFF. As DNA, the CDR3 is TGCAGTGCCCAGAAAAACACTGAAGCTTTCTTT.

Comment on this clone: A junction boundary mismatches the germline segment, possibly from a read error. The chain is built from TRBV18 and TRBJ1-1; the D gene is possibly TRBD1 (5 bases). Germline V gene lookup returns CDR1 KGHSH and CDR2 LQKENI. CDR3 length equals 15 residues. The CDR3 DNA follows: TGTGCCAGCTCCCCACGACAGAAGGGAAGCACTGAAGCTTTCTTT. It specifies CASSPRQKGSTEAFF.

The CDR3 DNA reads as TGTGCCAGCAAAGAGGTCGGGCGCGGGAGGGCCCTTTACAATGAGCAGTTCTTC. It yields the protein CASKEVGRGRALYNEQFF. The chain joins TRBV21-1 to TRBJ2-1; the table's D call TRBD2 went unverified against the DNA. TRBV21-1 is a pseudogene. The CDR3 totals 18 residues.

The chain is built from TRBV19 and TRBJ2-7; 7 bases match TRBD1. Per the germline V gene, CDR1 is LNHDA and CDR2 is SQIVND (reference sequence). The J segment lost 0 bases and the V segment lost 6 bases, leaving 14 bases of the junction unmatched. This CDR3 contains 17 residues. CDR3 nucleotide sequence: TGTGCCAGTAGCCATACCCGATCGACAGGGCACTCCTACGAGCAGTACTTC. It codes for CASSHTRSTGHSYEQYF.

This chain uses TRBV5-4 with TRBJ1-2, with 10 nucleotides matching TRBD1. Germline loops: CDR1 SGHNT, CDR2 YYREEE (reference sequence). CDR3 size: 14 residues. J gave up 1 base and V 4 bases, and 1 base lay outside the gene matches. CDR3 sequence reads: CASSGTGDNYGYTF. CDR3 coding DNA: TGTGCCAGCAGCGGGACAGGGGATAACTATGGCTACACCTTC.

The chain recombines TRBV18 with TRBJ2-1; D may be TRBD2 (6 bases). Germline CDR1 reads KGHSH; CDR2 reads LQKENI. CDR3 length: 16 residues. Trimming shortened V by 0 bases and J by 3 bases, and 12 bases separated the two germline ends. The CDR3 region is CASSPPGSGRYNEQFF. Written as DNA, the CDR3 is TGTGCCAGCTCACCACCAGGTAGCGGACGCTACAATGAGCAGTTCTTC.

The rearrangement joins TRBV7-3 to TRBJ2-2, with 16 bases aligning to TRBD2. This CDR3 has 19 residues. Germline CDR1 SGHTA, CDR2 FQGTGA. Unmatched junction bases numbered 10, after V lost 4 bases and J lost 5 bases. CDR3 amino acids: CASSSQGLAGGGVTGELFF. The DNA of the CDR3 is TGTGCCAGCAGCTCCCAGGGACTAGCGGGAGGGGGAGTGACCGGGGAGCTGTTTTTT.

The chain uses TRBV6-6 and TRBJ2-7, with TRBD1 matching 12 bases. The trim removed 6 bases at V and 5 bases at J, leaving 8 bases unmatched. The CDR3 loop spans 15 amino acids. Per germline, CDR1 MNHNY and CDR2 SVGAGI (reference sequence). The CDR3 here is CASSRRGQGAHEQYF. CDR3 coding DNA: TGTGCCAGCAGCCGCCGGGGACAGGGGGCCCACGAGCAGTACTTC.

The V and J genes are TRBV6-5 and TRBJ2-7, with 9 bases identical to TRBD2. The CDR3 covers 15 residues. Germline V lookup: CDR1 MNHEY, CDR2 SVGAGI. V lost 0 bases, J lost 0 bases, and 0 bases stayed unmatched. Written as DNA, the CDR3 is TGTGCCAGCAGTTACTCGACTAGCGGCTCCTACGAGCAGTACTTC. It specifies CASSYSTSGSYEQYF.

The chain is built from TRBV2 and TRBJ2-5; D not resolved. Deletions cut 7 bases from V and 2 bases from J, with 5 bases between. The CDR3 spans 11 residues. CDR1 and CDR2 from the germline V gene are SNHLY and FYNNEI. The CDR3 reads CASTLQETQYF. CDR3 sequence (DNA): TGTGCCAGCACCCTACAAGAGACCCAGTACTTC.

This clone showed up many times. The genes are TRBV4-1 and TRBJ1-2, with 8 bases lining up with TRBD1. Germline V gene sequence: CDR1 MGHRA, CDR2 YSYEKL. After removal of 4 bases from V and 1 base from J, the junction contained 2 bases not matched to a gene. The CDR3 sequence is 14 residues long. The CDR3 protein is CASSPGQGNYGYTF. CDR3 coding DNA: TGCGCCAGCAGCCCCGGACAGGGTAACTATGGCTACACCTTC.